A single sample gave rise to the 3 T cell receptor beta chains below, sequenced in a study of blood T cells in healthy people across ages. It was with a sample-barcoded 5' primer and a J-beta primer mix that a second PCR of roughly 6 to 12 cycles was run. TCRdb redid the calling of the 5' RACE reads with MiXCR, one entry per CDR3 protein. The sample holds roughly 730,000 distinct CDR3 sequences, roughly 50% seen once. The sequenced material came from blood. The receptors here all came from a man aged 40-49 years in good health.

The V call is TRBV12-3 or TRBV12-4, the J call TRBJ2-1, with a tentative D call TRBD2 (5 bases). There are 15 residues in the CDR3. Trimming cost V 4 bases and J 12 bases, with 22 bases left between them. CDR3 protein: CASSSQPELRGAQFF. In DNA, the CDR3 is TGTGCCAGCAGTTCTCAACCCGAACTCCGGGGTGCGCAGTTCTTC.

The chain has TRBV20-1 and TRBJ1-5, with D unclear. The V gene's germline CDR1 is DFQATT and CDR2 SNEGSKA (reference sequence). The CDR3 contains 14 residues. Trimming pared 3 bases from V and 1 base from J, leaving 10 bases between. The DNA of the CDR3 is TGCAGTGCTAGTCTGGGCGGGAGCAATCAGCCCCAGCATTTT. This gives the protein CSASLGGSNQPQHF.

This chain connects TRBV12-3 or TRBV12-4 to TRBJ1-5; D not certain. Trimming left V 6 bases short and J 4 bases short, with 13 bases between. This CDR3 comprises 14 residues. The CDR3 protein is CASRRGTVNQPQHF. In nucleotides, the CDR3 is TGTGCCAGCAGACGCGGAACAGTAAATCAGCCCCAGCATTTT.